This T cell receptor beta chain is from a study of blood T cell repertoires in COVID-19. Study-level information: Specimens from acute and convalescent COVID-19 originated in the United States, Italy and Spain. T cells, B-cell-depleted T cells, or PBMCs supplied cDNA or gDNA.

In the original processing: The assay estimated nucleated cells by amplifying reference gene primers. Only in-frame clones appear in the TCRdb table, and some are missing; sequencing was by immunoSEQ multiplex PCR. Clone size and the V and J calls come from that table; the DNA yielded D and trimming. There are more than 90,000 clones in the sample; 72% occur only once, and about 22% lies in the top ten. Germline V gene data show CDR1 as MDHEN and CDR2 as SYDVKM. CDR3 length: 14 residues. Trimming took 5 bases from V and 2 from J; bases not matched to a gene: 4. This TCR was sampled from a woman aged 60-70 years in a cohort sampled during active or convalescent COVID-19. J is TRBJ2-7 and V is TRBV28; 9 positions agree with TRBD2. The sequenced sample was peripheral blood. CDR3 coding DNA: TGTGCCAGCAGTATTAGCGGGGGCACCTACGAGCAGTACTTC. It encodes CASSISGGTYEQYF. The variable domain in full, completed from reference TRBV28 and TRBJ2-7, reads DVKVTQSSRYLVKRTGEKVFLECVQDMDHENMFWYRQDPGLGLRLIYFSYDVKMKEKGDIPEGYSVSREKKERFSLILESASTNQTSMYLCASSISGGTYEQYFGPGTRLTVT.